A selection of T cell receptor beta chains follows, all from one sample in a study of Graves' ophthalmopathy and Graves' hyperthyroidism. In TCRdb, the multiplex PCR reads were re-called with MiXCR into one record per CDR3 protein. The sample holds around 1.1 million distinct CDR3 sequences, roughly two fifths seen once. Sample: peripheral blood or thyroid tissue (not recorded which). The receptors stem from an adult man with Graves' hyperthyroidism. Both conserved end residues are part of each CDR3. A D gene is named only where the DNA matches it firmly. Not all rows give a size; the values are once, few, many and, for expanded clones, a class.

>TRBV10-3|NA|TRBD1|TRBJ1-5
TGTGCCAGCAGTTCGGCAGGGGGCAGCGGGGATCAGCCCCAGCATTTT
CASSSAGGSGDQPQHF
>TRBV4-1|many|TRBD1|TRBJ2-5
TGCGCCAGCAGCCAAGTCAGGACAGGGCGGGGTGAGACCCAGTACTTC
CASSQVRTGRGETQYF
>TRBV19|many|NA|TRBJ2-7
TGTGCCAGTAGTATTGGGGTCGGCCTCGAGCAGTACTTC
CASSIGVGLEQYF
>TRBV5-1|few|TRBD1|TRBJ2-2
TGCGCCAGCACCCATTCTGGACAGGGAGGCACCGGGGAGCTGTTTTTT
CASTHSGQGGTGELFF
>TRBV29-1|NA|NA|TRBJ2-5
TGCAGCGTGGGACAGACTAGCCAAGAGACCCAGTACTTC
CSVGQTSQETQYF
>TRBV11-3|few|NA|TRBJ1-4
TGTGCCAGCAGCCAGACGTTCGGATCCGAAAAACTGTTTTTT
CASSQTFGSEKLFF
>TRBV25-1|many|TRBD1|TRBJ2-7
TGTGCCAGCACACGTACGGGACAGGGCGAGCAGTACTTC
CASTRTGQGEQYF
>TRBV20-1|NA|NA|TRBJ1-2
TGCAGTGCTACTGACAGACCCAATAACTATGGCTACACCTTC
CSATDRPNNYGYTF
>TRBV10-2|many|TRBD1|TRBJ2-7
TGCGCCAGCATTGGAGAGGCGAGACAGGGTCACTACGAGCAGTACTTC
CASIGEARQGHYEQYF
>TRBV10-3|NA|NA|TRBJ1-2
TGTGCCATCAGTGAAAGCAGGGGTGGAAACACCTTC
CAISESRGGNTF
>TRBV4-3|few|NA|TRBJ1-6
TGCGCCAGCAGGGTACGGTCCACCACTAATTCACCCCTCCACTTT
CASRVRSTTNSPLHF
>TRBV2|NA|NA|TRBJ1-1
TGTGCCAGCAGTGTCCTTGTGCAGGGTGAAGCTTTCTTT
CASSVLVQGEAFF
>TRBV7-9|NA|NA|TRBJ1-1
TGTGCCAGCAGCACCATTGCCACTATCGGAGCTTTCTTT
CASSTIATIGAFF
>TRBV9|few|NA|TRBJ1-2
TGTGCCAGCAGCCCCTTCCACAGTGGGTCGAGAGAGGGCTACACCTTC
CASSPFHSGSREGYTF
>TRBV7-2|NA|NA|TRBJ1-4
TGTGCCAGCAGCTGGGGGAGGGGCGAAAAACTGTTTTTT
CASSWGRGEKLFF
>TRBV29-1|many|NA|TRBJ2-7
TGCAGCGTTGCTTCAGCCCGGTCCTACGAGCAGTACTTC
CSVASARSYEQYF
>TRBV29-1|many|NA|TRBJ1-2
TGCAGCGCCCGAGGCGGCCTCGCTACCTATGGCTACACCTTC
CSARGGLATYGYTF
>TRBV7-8|many|NA|TRBJ2-5
TGTGCCAGCAGCTTAGCGCTAGGAGGGGACCAAGAGACCCAGTACTTC
CASSLALGGDQETQYF
>TRBV9|few|NA|TRBJ1-3
TGTGCCAGCAGCTCAAAGAGGGGGACCTCTGGAAACACCATATATTTT
CASSSKRGTSGNTIYF
>TRBV29-1|NA|NA|TRBJ2-7
TGCAGCGTTGAAGATCTAGGGAACTCCTACGAGCAGTACTTC
CSVEDLGNSYEQYF
>TRBV19|many|NA|TRBJ2-5
TGTGCCAGTAGTGGGGACTCAAGAGAGACCCAGTACTTC
CASSGDSRETQYF
>TRBV5-1|many|TRBD1|TRBJ2-7
TGCGCCAGCAGCCTGGGACAGGTGGAGAACTACGAGCAGTACTTC
CASSLGQVENYEQYF
>TRBV30|NA|TRBD1|TRBJ1-5
TGTGCCTGGAGGGCCCCAGGGGGGAGTCAGCCCCAGCATTTT
CAWRAPGGSQPQHF
>TRBV19|NA|TRBD1|TRBJ1-1
TGTGCCAGTAGTAATTGGGGGACAGGGAACACTGAAGCTTTCTTT
CASSNWGTGNTEAFF
>TRBV5-4|NA|NA|TRBJ2-7
TGTGCCAGCAGCTCTCTCTCGGACAGACCTTCCTACGAGCAGTACTTC
CASSSLSDRPSYEQYF
>TRBV12-3/TRBV12-4|NA|NA|TRBJ2-5
TGTGCCAGCAGTCTACTCCCGCGGGACACGGGGGAGACCCAGTACTTC
CASSLLPRDTGETQYF
>TRBV5-6|NA|NA|TRBJ1-5
TGTGCCAGCAGCCAGGTTGGCGGTGGCGAGCATTTT
CASSQVGGGEHF
>TRBV7-8|many|NA|TRBJ2-7
TGTGCCAGCAGCTTATACCCAGGAGCCTACGAGCAGTACTTC
CASSLYPGAYEQYF
>TRBV13|many|NA|TRBJ2-7
TGTGCCAGCAGCTTTGTGAACAGCTACGAGCAGTACTTC
CASSFVNSYEQYF
>TRBV2|many|NA|TRBJ1-1
TGTGCCAGCAGAGGGAAATCTGGATTGAACACTGAAGCTTTCTTT
CASRGKSGLNTEAFF
>TRBV10-2|NA|TRBD1|TRBJ1-5
TGCGCCAGCAGTGAGAACCAGGGGGCACGACAGCCCCAGCATTTT
CASSENQGARQPQHF
>TRBV5-1|many|NA|TRBJ2-7
TGCGCCAGCAGCTCAACCATAGGGGGTGGGTACGAGCAGTACTTC
CASSSTIGGGYEQYF
>TRBV7-9|many|TRBD1|TRBJ2-5
TGTGCCAGCGGGACGCCCGACAGGGGGCGCGGTTGGGAGACCCAGTACTTC
CASGTPDRGRGWETQYF
>TRBV19|many|NA|TRBJ2-5
TGTGCCAGTAGTATTTGGGAGACCCAGTACTTC
CASSIWETQYF
>TRBV19|NA|TRBD1|TRBJ1-1
TGTGCCAGTAGTCACCCCGACAGGGCCAGGACTGAAGCTTTCTTT
CASSHPDRARTEAFF
>TRBV10-3|few|TRBD1|TRBJ2-5
TGTGCCAGCAGTGAAGGGCGAGGGGGCAGGGGGCAAGAGACCCAGTACTTC
CASSEGRGGRGQETQYF
>TRBV6-1|few|NA|TRBJ2-7
TGTGCCAGCAGTCTGAGGGAGCAGTACTTC
CASSLREQYF
>TRBV12-3/TRBV12-4|many|NA|TRBJ2-5
TGTGCCAGCAGGGGGTCGCCCGAGACCCAGTACTTC
CASRGSPETQYF
>TRBV7-9|few|NA|TRBJ2-7
TGTGCCAGCAGCTTAAATAGTCAAGAGCAGTACTTC
CASSLNSQEQYF
>TRBV7-8|few|TRBD2|TRBJ2-5
TGTGCCAGCAGCCCCGGGACTAGCGGGAGGGTGACCCAGTACTTC
CASSPGTSGRVTQYF
>TRBV19|NA|NA|TRBJ1-1
TGTGCCAGTAGTAAGGACCGGCCCCTCGTTGACACTGAAGCTTTCTTT
CASSKDRPLVDTEAFF
>TRBV6-5|NA|TRBD1|TRBJ1-3
TGTGCCAGCAGTTACTACAACCAGGGGGCGGCTGGAAACACCATATATTTT
CASSYYNQGAAGNTIYF
>TRBV30|NA|TRBD2|TRBJ2-7
TGTGCCTGGAGGGCGGGGGGCTTTTCCTACGAGCAGTACTTC
CAWRAGGFSYEQYF
>TRBV13|few|NA|TRBJ1-3
TGCGCCAGCAGCGCGACCGGAGCTGGAAACACCATATATTTT
CASSATGAGNTIYF
>TRBV7-2|few|NA|TRBJ2-2
TGTGCCAGCAGCTTAATCTGGGAAGGCACCAGGGAGCTGTTTTTT
CASSLIWEGTRELFF
>TRBV28|NA|TRBD1|TRBJ1-2
TGTGCCAGCAGTTTATTAGGGACAGGGGATGGCTACACCTTC
CASSLLGTGDGYTF
>TRBV10-3|few|NA|TRBJ1-5
TGTGCCATCAGTGACAGGGTAAATCAGCCCCAGCATTTT
CAISDRVNQPQHF
>TRBV6-5|many|NA|TRBJ1-1
TGTGCCAGCAGTTATGAGACAGGAAACACTGAAGCTTTCTTT
CASSYETGNTEAFF
>TRBV12-3/TRBV12-4|NA|NA|TRBJ1-1
TGTGCCAGCAGGCCGACAGGCGGGCGCACTGAAGCTTTCTTT
CASRPTGGRTEAFF
>TRBV12-3/TRBV12-4|many|NA|TRBJ2-5
TGTGCCAGCAGTTTGGGTCCTGGGAAGACCCAGTACTTC
CASSLGPGKTQYF